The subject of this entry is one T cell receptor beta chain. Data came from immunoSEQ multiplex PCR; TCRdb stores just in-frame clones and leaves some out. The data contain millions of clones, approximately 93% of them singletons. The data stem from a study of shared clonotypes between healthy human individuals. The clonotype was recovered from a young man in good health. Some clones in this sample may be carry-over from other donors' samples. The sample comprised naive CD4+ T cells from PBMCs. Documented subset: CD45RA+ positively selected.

The CDR3 loop is CASSLVTGVYEQYF. For the CDR3, the DNA is TGTGCCAGCAGCTTAGTGACAGGGGTCTACGAGCAGTACTTC. This chain joins TRBV7-9 and TRBJ2-7; 8 bases align to TRBD1. Germline CDR1 reads SEHNR; CDR2 reads FQNEAQ (reference sequence). V lost 1 base and J lost 3; bases outside the gene matches: 2. This CDR3 region has 14 residues.